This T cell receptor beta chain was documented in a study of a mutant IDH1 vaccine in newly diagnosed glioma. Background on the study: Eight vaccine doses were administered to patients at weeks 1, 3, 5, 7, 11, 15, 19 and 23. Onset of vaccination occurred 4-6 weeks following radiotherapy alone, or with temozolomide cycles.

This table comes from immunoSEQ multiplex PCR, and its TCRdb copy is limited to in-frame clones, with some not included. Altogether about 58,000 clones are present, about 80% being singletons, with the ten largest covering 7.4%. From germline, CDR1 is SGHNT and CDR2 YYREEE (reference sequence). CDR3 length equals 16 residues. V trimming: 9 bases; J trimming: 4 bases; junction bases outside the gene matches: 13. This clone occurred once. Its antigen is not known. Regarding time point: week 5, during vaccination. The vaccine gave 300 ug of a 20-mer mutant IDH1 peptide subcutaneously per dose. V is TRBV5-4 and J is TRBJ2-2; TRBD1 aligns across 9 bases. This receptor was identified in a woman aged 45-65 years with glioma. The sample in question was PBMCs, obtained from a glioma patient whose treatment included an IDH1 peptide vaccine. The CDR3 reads CATSQGGDRVTGELFF. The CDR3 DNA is TGTGCCACCTCACAAGGTGGGGACAGGGTCACCGGGGAGCTGTTTTTT.